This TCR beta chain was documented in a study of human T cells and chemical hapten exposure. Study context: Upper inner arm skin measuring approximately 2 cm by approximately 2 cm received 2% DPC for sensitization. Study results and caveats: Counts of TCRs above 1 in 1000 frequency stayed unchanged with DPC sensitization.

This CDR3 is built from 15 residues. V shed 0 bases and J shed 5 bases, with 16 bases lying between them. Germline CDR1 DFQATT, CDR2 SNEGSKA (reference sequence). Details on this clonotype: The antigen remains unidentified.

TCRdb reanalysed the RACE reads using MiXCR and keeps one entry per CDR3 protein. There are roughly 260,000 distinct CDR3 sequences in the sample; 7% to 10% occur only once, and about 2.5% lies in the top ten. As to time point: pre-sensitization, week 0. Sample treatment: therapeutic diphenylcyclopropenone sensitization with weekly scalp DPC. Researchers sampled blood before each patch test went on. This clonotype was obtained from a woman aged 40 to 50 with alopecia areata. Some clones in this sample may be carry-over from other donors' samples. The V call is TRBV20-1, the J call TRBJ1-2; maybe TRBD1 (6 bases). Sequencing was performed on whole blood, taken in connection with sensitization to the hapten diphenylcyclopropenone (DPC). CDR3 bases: TGCAGTGCTAGAGATCGGAGGGGGGCCTTTTATGGCTACACCTTC. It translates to CSARDRRGAFYGYTF.